This T cell receptor beta chain comes out of a study of T cells in women clearing cervical HPV infection. On the study more broadly: Controls' single incident HPV16 infection cleared within 12 months without precancer. Case blood was drawn when the lesion was first found; control blood after infection became undetectable.

Trimming removed 8 bases from V and 6 bases from J; junction bases left unmatched: 8. The CDR3 consists of 14 residues. Notes on the study in general: A classifier using richness and V gene abundances reached an AUC of over 0.75.

Details on this clone: Its antigen is not identified. Read data end 3 residues before the CDR3 end; the end is taken from the germline J gene.

Profiled with immunoSEQ multiplex PCR; TCRdb holds only in-frame clones, not every one. This listing includes tens of thousands of clones. The source of this sequence is a woman between 18 and 70 years old with a cervical HPV16 infection that either progressed to CIN3+ or cleared (not recorded which). Sequencing input: blood buffy coat. This rearrangement joins TRBV12-3 or TRBV12-4 to TRBJ2-7, with 12 bases lining up with TRBD1. The part of the CDR3 DNA that was read is TGTGCCAGCCTGGGACAGGGGGCAGGTTCCGAG. Translating gives CASLGQGAGSE. The whole CDR3 sequence is CASLGQGAGSEQYF.